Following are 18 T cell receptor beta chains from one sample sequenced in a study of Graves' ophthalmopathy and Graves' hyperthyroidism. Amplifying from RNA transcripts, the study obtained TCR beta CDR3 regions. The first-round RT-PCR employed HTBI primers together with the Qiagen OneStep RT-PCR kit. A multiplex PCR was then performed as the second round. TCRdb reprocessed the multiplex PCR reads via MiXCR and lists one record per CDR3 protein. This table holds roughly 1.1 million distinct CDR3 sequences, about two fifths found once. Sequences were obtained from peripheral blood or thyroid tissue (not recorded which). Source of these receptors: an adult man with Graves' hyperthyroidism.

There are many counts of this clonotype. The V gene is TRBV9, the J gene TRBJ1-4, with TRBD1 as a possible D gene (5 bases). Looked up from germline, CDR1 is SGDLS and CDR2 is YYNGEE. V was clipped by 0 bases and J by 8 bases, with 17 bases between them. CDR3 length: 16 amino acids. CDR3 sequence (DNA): TGTGCCAGCAGCGTAGACAGCCCAGGGTGTTCGGAAAAACTGTTTTTT. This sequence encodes CASSVDSPGCSEKLFF.

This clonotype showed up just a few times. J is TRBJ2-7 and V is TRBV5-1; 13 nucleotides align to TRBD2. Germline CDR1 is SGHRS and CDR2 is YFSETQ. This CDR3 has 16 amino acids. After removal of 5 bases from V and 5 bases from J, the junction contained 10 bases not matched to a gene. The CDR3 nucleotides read TGCGCCAGCAGACAGGGGACTAGCGGGATCTCTCACGAGCAGTACTTC. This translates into CASRQGTSGISHEQYF.

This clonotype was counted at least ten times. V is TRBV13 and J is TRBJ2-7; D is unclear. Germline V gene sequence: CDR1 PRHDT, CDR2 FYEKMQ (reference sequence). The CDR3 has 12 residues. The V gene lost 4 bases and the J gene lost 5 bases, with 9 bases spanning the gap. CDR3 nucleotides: TGTGCCAGCAGCTCGATGGGCGACGAGCAGTACTTC. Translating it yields CASSSMGDEQYF.

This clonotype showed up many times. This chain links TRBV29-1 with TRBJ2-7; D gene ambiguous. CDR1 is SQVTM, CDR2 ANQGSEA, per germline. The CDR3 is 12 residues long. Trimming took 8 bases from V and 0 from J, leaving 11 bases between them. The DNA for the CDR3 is TGCAGCCGTAAGACGAGCTCCTACGAGCAGTACTTC. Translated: CSRKTSSYEQYF.

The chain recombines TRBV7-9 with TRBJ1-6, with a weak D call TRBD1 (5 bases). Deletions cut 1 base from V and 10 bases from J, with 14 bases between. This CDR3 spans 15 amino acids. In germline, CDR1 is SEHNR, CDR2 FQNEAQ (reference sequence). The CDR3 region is CASSLGLRVGSPLHF. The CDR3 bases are TGTGCCAGCAGCTTAGGACTCAGGGTTGGCTCACCCCTCCACTTT.

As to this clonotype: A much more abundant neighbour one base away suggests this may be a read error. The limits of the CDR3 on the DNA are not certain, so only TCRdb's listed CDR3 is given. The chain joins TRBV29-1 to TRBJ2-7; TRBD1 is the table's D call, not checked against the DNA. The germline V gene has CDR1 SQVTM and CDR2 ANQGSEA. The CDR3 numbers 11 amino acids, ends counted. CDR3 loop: CSVGDGSEQHF.

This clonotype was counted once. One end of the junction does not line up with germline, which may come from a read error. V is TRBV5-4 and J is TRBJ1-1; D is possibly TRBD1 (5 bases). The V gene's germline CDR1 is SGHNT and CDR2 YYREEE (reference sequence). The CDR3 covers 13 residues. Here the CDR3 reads CACSRTRNTEAFF. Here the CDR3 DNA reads TGTGCCTGCAGCCGGACAAGGAACACTGAAGCTTTCTTT.

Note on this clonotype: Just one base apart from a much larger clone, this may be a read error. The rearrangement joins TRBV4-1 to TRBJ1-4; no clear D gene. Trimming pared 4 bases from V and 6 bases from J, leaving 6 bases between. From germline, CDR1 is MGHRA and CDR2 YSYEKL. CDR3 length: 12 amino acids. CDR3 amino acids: CASSPLYEKLFF. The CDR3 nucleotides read TGCGCCAGCAGCCCATTATATGAAAAACTGTTTTTT.

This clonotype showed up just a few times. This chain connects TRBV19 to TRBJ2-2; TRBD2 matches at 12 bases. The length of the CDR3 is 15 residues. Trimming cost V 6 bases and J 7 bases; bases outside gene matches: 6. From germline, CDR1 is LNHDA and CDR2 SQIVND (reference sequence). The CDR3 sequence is CASSPLAGGYGELFF. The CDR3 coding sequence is TGTGCCAGTAGCCCACTAGCGGGAGGCTACGGGGAGCTGTTTTTT.

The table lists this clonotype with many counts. For the CDR3, the DNA is TGTGCCAGCAGTTTAGCGCATCGCAGGTACGAGCAGTACTTC. Amino acid sequence: CASSLAHRRYEQYF. The V and J genes are TRBV12-3 or TRBV12-4 and TRBJ2-7; D unclear. Deletions cut 0 bases from V and 4 bases from J, with 10 bases between. This CDR3 has 14 residues.

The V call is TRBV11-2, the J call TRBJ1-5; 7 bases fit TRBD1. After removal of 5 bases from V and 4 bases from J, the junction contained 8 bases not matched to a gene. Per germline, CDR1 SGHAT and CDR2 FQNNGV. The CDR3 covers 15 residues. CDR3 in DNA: TGTGCCAGCAGCCCAGGGGGGCAGGGTAATCAGCCCCAGCATTTT. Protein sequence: CASSPGGQGNQPQHF. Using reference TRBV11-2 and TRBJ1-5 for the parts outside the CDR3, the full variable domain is EAGVAQSPRYKIIEKRQSVAFWCNPISGHATLYWYQQILGQGPKLLIQFQNNGVVDDSQLPKDRFSAERLKGVDSTLKIQPAKLEDSAVYLCASSPGGQGNQPQHFGDGTRLSIL.

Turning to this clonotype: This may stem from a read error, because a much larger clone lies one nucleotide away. This chain's CDR3 is CASSSQGTNYGYTF. The DNA for the CDR3 is TGTGCCAGCAGTTCACAGGGGACTAACTATGGCTACACCTTC. The rearrangement joins TRBV2 to TRBJ1-2; 7 bases agree with TRBD1. Germline V lookup: CDR1 SNHLY, CDR2 FYNNEI. The CDR3 is 14 residues long. J gave up 0 bases and V 5 bases, and 3 bases lay outside the gene matches.

The CDR3 sequence is CATSSQGLGQQYF. In DNA form, the CDR3 reads TGTGCCACCAGCAGCCAAGGTCTCGGTCAACAGTACTTC. This chain joins TRBV15 and TRBJ2-7; D is undetermined. Trimming removed 3 bases at V and 10 bases at J, with 16 bases between. The CDR3 spans 13 residues. Germline values: CDR1 LNHNV, CDR2 YYDKDF (reference sequence).

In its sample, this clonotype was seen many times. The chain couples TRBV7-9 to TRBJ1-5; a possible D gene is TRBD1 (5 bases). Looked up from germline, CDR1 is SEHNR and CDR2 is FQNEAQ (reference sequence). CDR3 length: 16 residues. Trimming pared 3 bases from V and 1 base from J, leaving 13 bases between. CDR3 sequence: CASSLGGAGSNQPQHF. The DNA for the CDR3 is TGTGCCAGCAGCTTGGGCGGGGCAGGGAGCAATCAGCCCCAGCATTTT.

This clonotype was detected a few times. CDR3 sequence reads: CAWGYGGQPQHF. The CDR3 DNA reads TGTGCCTGGGGGTACGGGGGGCAGCCCCAGCATTTT. The V gene is TRBV30, the J gene TRBJ1-5, with D possibly being TRBD1 (5 bases). The CDR3 covers 12 residues. Between the trimmed V and J ends, which lost 5 bases and 7 bases, there was a span of 12 bases. CDR1 is GTSNPN and CDR2 is SVGIG in the germline V gene (reference sequence).

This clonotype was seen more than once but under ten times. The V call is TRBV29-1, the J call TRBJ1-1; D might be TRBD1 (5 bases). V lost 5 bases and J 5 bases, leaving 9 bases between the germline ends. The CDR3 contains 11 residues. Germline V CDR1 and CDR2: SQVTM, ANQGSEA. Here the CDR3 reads CSVFQGTEAFF. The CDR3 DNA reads TGCAGCGTTTTTCAGGGTACTGAAGCTTTCTTT.

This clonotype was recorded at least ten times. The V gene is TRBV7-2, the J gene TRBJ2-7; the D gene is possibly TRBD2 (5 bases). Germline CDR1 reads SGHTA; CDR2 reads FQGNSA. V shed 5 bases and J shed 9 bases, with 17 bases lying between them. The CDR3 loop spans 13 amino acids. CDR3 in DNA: TGTGCCAGCAGCCCCTCGCGCGGGTATGCGCAGTACTTC. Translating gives CASSPSRGYAQYF.

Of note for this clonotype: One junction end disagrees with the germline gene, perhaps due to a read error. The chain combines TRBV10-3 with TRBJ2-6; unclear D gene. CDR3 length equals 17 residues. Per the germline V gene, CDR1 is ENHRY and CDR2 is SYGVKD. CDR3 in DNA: TGTGCCAGCAGTTACCTCCGTACAGCCTATGGGGCCAACGTCCTGACTTTC. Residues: CASSYLRTAYGANVLTF.